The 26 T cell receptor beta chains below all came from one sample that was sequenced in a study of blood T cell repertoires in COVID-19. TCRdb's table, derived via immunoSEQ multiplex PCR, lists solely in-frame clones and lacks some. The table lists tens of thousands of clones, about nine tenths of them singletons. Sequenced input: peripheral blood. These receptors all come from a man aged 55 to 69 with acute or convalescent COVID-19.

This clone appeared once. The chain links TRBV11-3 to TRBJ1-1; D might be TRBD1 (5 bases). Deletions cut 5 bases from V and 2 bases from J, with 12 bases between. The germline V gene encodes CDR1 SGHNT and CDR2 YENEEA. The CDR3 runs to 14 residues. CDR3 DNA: TGTGCCAGCAGCGTGGACACTATTAACACTGAAGCTTTCTTT. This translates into CASSVDTINTEAFF. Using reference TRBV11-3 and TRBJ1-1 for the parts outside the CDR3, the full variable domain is EAGVVQSPRYKIIEKKQPVAFWCNPISGHNTLYWYLQNLGQGPELLIRYENEEAVDDSQLPKDRFSAERLKGVDSTLKIQPAELGDSAVYLCASSVDTINTEAFFGQGTRLTVV.

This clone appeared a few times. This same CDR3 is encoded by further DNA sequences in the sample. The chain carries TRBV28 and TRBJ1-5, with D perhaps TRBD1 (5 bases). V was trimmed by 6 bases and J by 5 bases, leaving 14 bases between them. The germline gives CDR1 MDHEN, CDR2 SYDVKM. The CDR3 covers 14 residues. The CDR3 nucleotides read TGTGCCAGCAGGACTGCCGCGGGGCATCAGCCCCAGCATTTT. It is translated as CASRTAAGHQPQHF.

CDR3 in DNA: TGTGCCAGCAGCCCACGAAGGGGAAAAGGAGAGACCCAGTACTTC. Encoded protein: CASSPRRGKGETQYF. The V gene is TRBV11-3, the J gene TRBJ2-5; D is perhaps TRBD1 (5 bases). Germline CDR1 SGHNT, CDR2 YENEEA. Trimming pared 5 bases from V and 4 bases from J, leaving 17 bases between. There are 15 residues in the CDR3.

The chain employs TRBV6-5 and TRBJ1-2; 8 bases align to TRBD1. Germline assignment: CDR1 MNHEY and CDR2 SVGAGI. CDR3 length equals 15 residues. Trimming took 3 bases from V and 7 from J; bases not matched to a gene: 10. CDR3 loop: CASSYRGTGSLGYTF. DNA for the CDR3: TGTGCCAGCAGTTATAGGGGGACAGGATCGCTTGGCTACACCTTC.

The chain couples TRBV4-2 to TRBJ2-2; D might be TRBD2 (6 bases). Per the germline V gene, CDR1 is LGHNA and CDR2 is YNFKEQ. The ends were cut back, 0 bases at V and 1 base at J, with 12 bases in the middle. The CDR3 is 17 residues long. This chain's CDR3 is CASSQDQRRVNTGELFF. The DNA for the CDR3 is TGTGCCAGCAGCCAAGACCAAAGGAGGGTGAACACCGGGGAGCTGTTTTTT.

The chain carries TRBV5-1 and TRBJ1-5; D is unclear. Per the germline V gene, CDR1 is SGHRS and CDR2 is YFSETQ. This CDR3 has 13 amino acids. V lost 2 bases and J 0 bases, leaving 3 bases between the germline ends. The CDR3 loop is CASSFGSNQPQHF. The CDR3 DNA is TGCGCCAGCAGCTTCGGTAGCAATCAGCCCCAGCATTTT.

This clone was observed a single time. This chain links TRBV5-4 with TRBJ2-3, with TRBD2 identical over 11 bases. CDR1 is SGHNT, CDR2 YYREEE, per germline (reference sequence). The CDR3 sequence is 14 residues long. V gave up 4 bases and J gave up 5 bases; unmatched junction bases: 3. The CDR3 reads CASSTGLAGDTQYF. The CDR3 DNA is TGTGCCAGCAGCACCGGACTAGCGGGAGATACGCAGTATTTT.

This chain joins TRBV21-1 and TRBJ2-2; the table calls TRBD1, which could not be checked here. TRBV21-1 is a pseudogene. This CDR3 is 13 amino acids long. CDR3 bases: TGTGCCAGCATCGAGACAGGGACCGGGGAGCTGTTTTTT. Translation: CASIETGTGELFF.

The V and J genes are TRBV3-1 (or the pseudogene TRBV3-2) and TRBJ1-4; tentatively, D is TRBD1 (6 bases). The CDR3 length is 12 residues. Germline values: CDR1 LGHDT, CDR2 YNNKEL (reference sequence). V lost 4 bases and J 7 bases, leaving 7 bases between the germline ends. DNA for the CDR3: TGTGCCAGCAGCCGAGGGGGTGAAAAACTGTTTTTT. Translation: CASSRGGEKLFF.

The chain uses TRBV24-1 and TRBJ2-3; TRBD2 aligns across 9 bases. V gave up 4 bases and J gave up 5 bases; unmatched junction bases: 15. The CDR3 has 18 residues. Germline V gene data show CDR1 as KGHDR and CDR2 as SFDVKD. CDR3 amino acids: CATSESITLAGPLDTQYF. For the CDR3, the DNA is TGTGCCACCAGTGAAAGTATTACGCTAGCGGGACCGTTAGATACGCAGTATTTT.

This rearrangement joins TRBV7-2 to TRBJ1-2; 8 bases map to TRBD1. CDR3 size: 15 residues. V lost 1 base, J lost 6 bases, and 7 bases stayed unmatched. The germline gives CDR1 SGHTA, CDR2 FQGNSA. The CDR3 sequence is CASSLGGQEGNGYTF. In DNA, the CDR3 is TGTGCCAGCAGCTTAGGGGGACAGGAAGGGAATGGCTACACCTTC.

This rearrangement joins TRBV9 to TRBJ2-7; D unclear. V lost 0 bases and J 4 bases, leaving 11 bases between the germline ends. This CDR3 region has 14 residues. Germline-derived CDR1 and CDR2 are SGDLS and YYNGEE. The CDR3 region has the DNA TGTGCCAGCAGCGTAGCGGTAGCCGGGTACGAGCAGTACTTC. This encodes CASSVAVAGYEQYF.

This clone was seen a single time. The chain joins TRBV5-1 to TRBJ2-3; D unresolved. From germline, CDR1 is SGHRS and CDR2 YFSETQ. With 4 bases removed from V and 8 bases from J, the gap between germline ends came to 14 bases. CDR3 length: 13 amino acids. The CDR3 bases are TGCGCCAGCAGCCCGCAAGAGGTCGGTACGCAGTATTTT. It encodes CASSPQEVGTQYF.

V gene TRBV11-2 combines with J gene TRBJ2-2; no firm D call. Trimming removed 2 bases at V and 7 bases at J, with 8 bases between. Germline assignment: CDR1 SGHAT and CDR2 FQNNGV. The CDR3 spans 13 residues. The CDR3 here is CASSLWRLGELFF. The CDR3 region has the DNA TGTGCCAGCAGCTTATGGCGGCTCGGGGAGCTGTTTTTT.

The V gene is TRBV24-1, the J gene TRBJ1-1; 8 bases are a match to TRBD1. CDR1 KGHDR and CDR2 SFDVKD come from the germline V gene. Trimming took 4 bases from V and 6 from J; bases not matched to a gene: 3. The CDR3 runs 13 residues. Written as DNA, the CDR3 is TGTGCCACCAGTGAAGGACAGGGCTCTGAAGCTTTCTTT. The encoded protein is CATSEGQGSEAFF.

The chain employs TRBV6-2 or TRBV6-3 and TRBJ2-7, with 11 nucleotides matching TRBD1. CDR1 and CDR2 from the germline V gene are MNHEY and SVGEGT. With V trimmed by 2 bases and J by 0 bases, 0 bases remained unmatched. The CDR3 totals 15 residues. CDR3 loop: CASSYGTGGSYEQYF. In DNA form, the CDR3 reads TGTGCCAGCAGTTACGGGACAGGGGGCTCCTACGAGCAGTACTTC.

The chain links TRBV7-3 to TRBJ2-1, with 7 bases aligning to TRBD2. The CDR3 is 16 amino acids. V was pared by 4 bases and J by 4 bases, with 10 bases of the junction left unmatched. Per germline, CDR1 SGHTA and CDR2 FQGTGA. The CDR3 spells CASSSSGASGYNEQFF. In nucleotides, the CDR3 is TGTGCCAGCAGCTCTTCGGGAGCTAGCGGATACAATGAGCAGTTCTTC.

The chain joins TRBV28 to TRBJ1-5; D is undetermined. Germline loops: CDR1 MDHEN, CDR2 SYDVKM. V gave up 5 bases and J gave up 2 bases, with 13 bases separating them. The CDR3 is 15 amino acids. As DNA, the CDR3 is TGTGCCAGCAGTGCCCCGGACTGGGGCAATCAGCCCCAGCATTTT. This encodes CASSAPDWGNQPQHF. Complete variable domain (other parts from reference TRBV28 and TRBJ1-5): DVKVTQSSRYLVKRTGEKVFLECVQDMDHENMFWYRQDPGLGLRLIYFSYDVKMKEKGDIPEGYSVSREKKERFSLILESASTNQTSMYLCASSAPDWGNQPQHFGDGTRLSIL.

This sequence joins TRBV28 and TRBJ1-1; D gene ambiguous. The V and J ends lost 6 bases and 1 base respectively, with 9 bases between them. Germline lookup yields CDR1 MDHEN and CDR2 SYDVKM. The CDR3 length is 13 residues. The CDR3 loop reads CASSAPGNTEAFF. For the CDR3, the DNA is TGTGCCAGCAGCGCGCCGGGGAACACTGAAGCTTTCTTT.

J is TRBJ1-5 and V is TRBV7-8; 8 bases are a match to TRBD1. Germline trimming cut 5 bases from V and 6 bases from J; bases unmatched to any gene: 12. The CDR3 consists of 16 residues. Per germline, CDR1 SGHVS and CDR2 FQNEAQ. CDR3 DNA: TGTGCCAGCAGCCCAATGACAGGGGCGAAGTCTCAGCCCCAGCATTTT. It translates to CASSPMTGAKSQPQHF. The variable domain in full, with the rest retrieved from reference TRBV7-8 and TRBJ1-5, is GAGVSQSPRYKVAKRGQDVALRCDPISGHVSLFWYQQALGQGPEFLTYFQNEAQLDKSGLPSDRFFAERPEGSVSTLKIQRTQQEDSAVYLCASSPMTGAKSQPQHFGDGTRLSIL.

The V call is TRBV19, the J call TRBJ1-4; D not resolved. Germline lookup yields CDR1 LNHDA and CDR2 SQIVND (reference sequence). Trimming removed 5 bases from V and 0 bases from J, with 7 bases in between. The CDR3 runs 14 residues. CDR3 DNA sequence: TGTGCCAGTAGTCGCGGCGCAACTAATGAAAAACTGTTTTTT. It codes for CASSRGATNEKLFF.

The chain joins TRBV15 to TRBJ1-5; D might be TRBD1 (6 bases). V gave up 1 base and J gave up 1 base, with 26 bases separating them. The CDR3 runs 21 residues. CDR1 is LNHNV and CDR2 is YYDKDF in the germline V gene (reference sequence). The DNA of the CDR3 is TGTGCCACCAGCAGAGTCCCCGGACCGGGGGGGCGGGTAGCAAGCAATCAGCCCCAGCATTTT. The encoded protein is CATSRVPGPGGRVASNQPQHF.

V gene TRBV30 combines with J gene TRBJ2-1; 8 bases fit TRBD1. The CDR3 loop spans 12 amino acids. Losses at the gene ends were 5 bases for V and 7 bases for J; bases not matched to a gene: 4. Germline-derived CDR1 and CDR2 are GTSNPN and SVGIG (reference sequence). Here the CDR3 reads CAWGQGGNEQFF. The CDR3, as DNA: TGTGCCTGGGGACAGGGTGGGAATGAGCAGTTCTTC.

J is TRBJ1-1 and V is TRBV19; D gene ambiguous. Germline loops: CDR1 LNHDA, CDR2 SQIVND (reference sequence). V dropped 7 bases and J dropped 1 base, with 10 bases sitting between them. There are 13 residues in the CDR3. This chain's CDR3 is CASMNRGNTEAFF. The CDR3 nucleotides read TGTGCCAGTATGAATCGGGGGAACACTGAAGCTTTCTTT.

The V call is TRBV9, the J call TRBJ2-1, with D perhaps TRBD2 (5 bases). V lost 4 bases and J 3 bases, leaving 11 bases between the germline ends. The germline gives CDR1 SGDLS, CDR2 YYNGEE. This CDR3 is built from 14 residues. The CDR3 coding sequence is TGTGCCAGCAGCCCGAGGGCCAGCTACAATGAGCAGTTCTTC. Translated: CASSPRASYNEQFF.

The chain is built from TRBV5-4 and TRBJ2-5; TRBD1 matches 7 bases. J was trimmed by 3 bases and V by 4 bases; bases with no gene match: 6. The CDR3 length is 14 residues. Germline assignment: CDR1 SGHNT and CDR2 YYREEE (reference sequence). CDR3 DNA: TGTGCCAGCAGCGTTCGTGGACAGGAAGAGACCCAGTACTTC. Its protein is CASSVRGQEETQYF.